This TCR beta chain was profiled in a study of STAT3 mutations in large granular lymphocyte leukemia. Worth noting for this clone: Its antigen is unidentified.

The repertoire was sequenced with immunoSEQ multiplex PCR; TCRdb's copy has only in-frame clones and lacks some. Of fewer than 10,000 clones in the sample, around nine tenths are singletons; the top ten hold 70% to 90%. Per germline, CDR1 SEHNR and CDR2 FQNEAQ (reference sequence). CDR3 length: 19 residues. Trimming removed 1 base at V and 0 bases at J, with 21 bases between. General study findings and limits: Clonal expansion was inferred from other time points because no sample existed at each clone's first appearance. Treatment regimens differed across patients between samplings. In T-cell large granular lymphocyte leukemia, about half of patients showed multiple immunodominant subclonotypes.

This clonotype was obtained from an elderly man with T-cell large granular lymphocyte leukemia. Some clones in this sample may be carry-over from other donors' samples. V is TRBV7-9 and J is TRBJ1-1; a weak D match, TRBD1 (5 bases). The material sequenced was peripheral blood mononuclear cells. DNA of the CDR3: TGTGCCAGCAGCTTAGGGGCAGGGTCTGAGGCAGCCTTGAACACTGAAGCTTTCTTT. It yields the protein CASSLGAGSEAALNTEAFF. The whole variable domain, remainder taken from reference TRBV7-9 and TRBJ1-1, is DTGVSQNPRHKITKRGQNVTFRCDPISEHNRLYWYRQTLGQGPEFLTYFQNEAQLEKSRLLSDRFSAERPKGSFSTLEIQRTEQGDSAMYLCASSLGAGSEAALNTEAFFGQGTRLTVV.